The 27 T cell receptor beta chains below were found in one sample sequenced in a study of shared clonotypes between healthy human individuals. Assay: immunoSEQ multiplex PCR; the TCRdb copy retains only in-frame clones and omits some. The table shows about 980,000 clones, with 76% occurring only once. Sequencing was done on a sample of memory CD4+ T cells sorted from blood. Subset indicated: CD45RA-negative fraction. Receptors were obtained from a man between 18 and 29 years old in good health.

This sequence joins TRBV27 and TRBJ2-1; the D gene is possibly TRBD1 (5 bases). The CDR3 length is 17 residues. Per the germline V gene, CDR1 is MNHEY and CDR2 is SMNVEV (reference sequence). Deletions cut 6 bases from V and 2 bases from J, with 20 bases between. The CDR3 protein is CASSSGQTAGAYNEQFF. The CDR3 bases are TGTGCCAGCAGCTCCGGACAAACGGCAGGAGCCTACAATGAGCAGTTCTTC.

The chain employs TRBV7-2 and TRBJ1-4; weak D call: TRBD1 (5 bases). This CDR3 comprises 16 residues. Germline CDR1 is SGHTA and CDR2 is FQGNSA. The germline V and J ends were trimmed by 5 bases and 5 bases, with 18 bases remaining between them. For the CDR3, the DNA is TGTGCCAGCAGCCCACAGACAGATTTCTCAAATGAAAAACTGTTTTTT. It is translated as CASSPQTDFSNEKLFF.

Turning to this clone: One end of the junction does not line up with germline, which may come from a read error. This chain uses TRBV6-1 with TRBJ1-1, with D unresolved. The CDR3 extends over 13 amino acids. Germline lookup yields CDR1 MNHNS and CDR2 SASEGT. The CDR3 sequence: CASTEAGYTEAFF. The CDR3 DNA reads TGTGCCAGCACTGAAGCGGGGTACACTGAAGCTTTCTTT.

The chain employs TRBV10-2 and TRBJ2-7, with D possibly called TRBD1 or TRBD2 (5 bases each). Germline CDR1 reads WSHSY; CDR2 reads SAAADI. V was trimmed by 8 bases and J by 5 bases, leaving 16 bases between them. The CDR3 totals 13 residues. Written as DNA, the CDR3 is TGCGCCAGCGGCCGGGACCCAGGGAACGAGCAGTACTTC. Translating gives CASGRDPGNEQYF.

Comment on this clone: This sample also contains other DNA sequences that code for the same CDR3. This rearrangement joins TRBV28 to TRBJ1-1, with D hard to call. CDR3 length: 11 amino acids. Germline-derived CDR1 and CDR2 are MDHEN and SYDVKM. Trimming shortened V by 3 bases and J by 6 bases, and 5 bases separated the two germline ends. CDR3 nucleotide sequence: TGTGCCAGCAGTTTGATCTCTGAAGCTTTCTTT. Residues: CASSLISEAFF.

The chain carries TRBV2 and TRBJ2-3; unclear D gene. V was pared by 6 bases and J by 4 bases, with 8 bases between. This CDR3 spans 12 amino acids. The germline CDR1 and CDR2 sequences are SNHLY and FYNNEI. The CDR3 reads CASSLDADTQYF. The CDR3 nucleotides are TGTGCCAGCAGCCTAGACGCAGATACGCAGTATTTT.

The chain recombines TRBV6-5 with TRBJ2-1; the D call may be TRBD1 or TRBD2 (5 bases each). The CDR3 extends over 14 amino acids. Looked up from germline, CDR1 is MNHEY and CDR2 is SVGAGI. The V gene lost 5 bases and the J gene lost 7 bases, with 15 bases spanning the gap. CDR3 amino acids: CASSSQSGRNEQFF. Written as DNA, the CDR3 is TGTGCCAGCAGTAGCCAATCAGGGAGAAATGAGCAGTTCTTC.

This clone was counted a few times. The chain has TRBV6-6 and TRBJ2-7, with TRBD2 identical over 10 bases. Germline V lookup: CDR1 MNHNY, CDR2 SVGAGI (reference sequence). Unmatched junction bases numbered 5, after V lost 5 bases and J lost 7 bases. The CDR3 consists of 13 residues. The CDR3 spells CASSSGRASEQYF. For the CDR3, the DNA is TGTGCCAGCAGTAGCGGGAGGGCCAGTGAGCAGTACTTC.

This clone was detected only once. The J gene is TRBJ2-7, the V gene TRBV5-4; no clear D. Trimming removed 4 bases at V and 3 bases at J, with 11 bases between. Germline V CDR1 and CDR2: SGHNT, YYREEE (reference sequence). The CDR3 has 13 amino acids. The chain's CDR3 is CASSPGRNYEQYF. DNA of the CDR3: TGTGCCAGCAGCCCCGGAAGAAACTACGAGCAGTACTTC.

To note about this clone: The same CDR3 also results from other DNA sequences found in this sample. The chain is built from TRBV7-9 and TRBJ2-2; D is possibly TRBD1 (6 bases). Looked up from germline, CDR1 is SEHNR and CDR2 is FQNEAQ (reference sequence). This CDR3 is built from 14 residues. Between the trimmed V and J ends, which lost 2 bases and 6 bases, there was a span of 10 bases. The CDR3: CASSLLQGSGELFF. The CDR3 DNA reads as TGTGCCAGCAGCTTATTACAGGGATCCGGGGAGCTGTTTTTT.

This chain uses TRBV5-4 with TRBJ1-4, with 8 bases aligning to TRBD1. Per germline, CDR1 SGHNT and CDR2 YYREEE (reference sequence). After removal of 4 bases from V and 0 bases from J, the junction contained 14 bases not matched to a gene. The CDR3 is 19 amino acids. DNA of the CDR3: TGTGCCAGCAGCCGCAGAGCCAACAGGGGGTCGGCAACTAATGAAAAACTGTTTTTT. Translation gives CASSRRANRGSATNEKLFF.

The chain recombines TRBV6-5 with TRBJ2-7; 14 nucleotides agree with TRBD2. CDR3 length: 15 amino acids. V shed 7 bases, J shed 3 bases, and the junction held 5 bases outside the gene matches. Germline V gene data show CDR1 as MNHEY and CDR2 as SVGAGI. The CDR3 bases are TGTGCCAGCACCCCCGGGACTAGCGGGAGCTACGAGCAGTACTTC. This codes for CASTPGTSGSYEQYF.

This chain uses TRBV14 with TRBJ1-1; a possible D gene is TRBD1 (5 bases). This CDR3 spans 17 amino acids. Germline CDR1 is SGHDN and CDR2 is FVKESK. The V end was cut by 4 bases, the J end by 7 bases, with 25 bases between. CDR3 loop: CASSLFLGDLLSHEAFF. The DNA for the CDR3 is TGTGCCAGCAGCCTGTTTTTGGGGGATCTTCTGTCGCATGAAGCTTTCTTT.

A word on this clone: The sample contains more than one DNA sequence encoding this CDR3. The genes are TRBV2 and TRBJ1-6; D not resolved. Germline V gene lookup returns CDR1 SNHLY and CDR2 FYNNEI. This CDR3 spans 13 amino acids. V gave up 6 bases and J gave up 2 bases, with 5 bases separating them. The CDR3, as DNA: TGTGCCAGCAGGGGAACCTATAATTCACCCCTCCACTTT. Translating it yields CASRGTYNSPLHF.

This clone was detected only once. The chain couples TRBV18 to TRBJ2-1; 10 bases are shared with TRBD2. V lost 8 bases and J lost 5; bases outside the gene matches: 6. This CDR3 comprises 14 residues. Germline V gene sequence: CDR1 KGHSH, CDR2 LQKENI. The CDR3 bases are TGTGCCAGCCGCGGGACTAGCGTCGACAATGAGCAGTTCTTC. Protein sequence: CASRGTSVDNEQFF.

In its sample, this clone was seen a few times. The chain carries TRBV20-1 and TRBJ2-1; possible D gene TRBD1, 5 bases. V was pared by 3 bases and J by 8 bases, with 8 bases between. Germline CDR1 DFQATT, CDR2 SNEGSKA (reference sequence). The CDR3 has 11 residues. The CDR3 spells CSASQGYEQFF. CDR3 DNA: TGCAGTGCTAGTCAGGGCTATGAGCAGTTCTTC.

Points on this clone: The junction does not match germline at one end; this may be a read error. This chain links TRBV6-5 with TRBJ1-1; weak D call: TRBD1 (6 bases). This CDR3 is 13 amino acids long. Germline V CDR1 and CDR2: MNHEY, SVGAGI. The CDR3 DNA reads as TGTGCCAGCAGTTACTCGGAGGGCCAGGGGAGGGTCTTT. This encodes CASSYSEGQGRVF.

The rearrangement joins TRBV18 to TRBJ2-5; D ambiguous. The CDR3 is 13 amino acids. The ends were cut back, 5 bases at V and 5 bases at J, with 12 bases in the middle. Germline CDR1 KGHSH, CDR2 LQKENI. The chain's CDR3 is CASSIREAETQYF. The CDR3 DNA sequence: TGTGCCAGCTCAATTAGAGAGGCTGAGACCCAGTACTTC.

V gene TRBV11-2 combines with J gene TRBJ2-1; D call uncertain. Germline V gives CDR1 SGHAT, CDR2 FQNNGV. Trimming took 1 base from V and 9 from J, leaving 10 bases between them. This CDR3 is 13 amino acids long. This CDR3 is CASSLGGRFEQFF. CDR3 nucleotide sequence: TGTGCCAGCAGCTTAGGTGGGCGATTTGAGCAGTTCTTC.

The chain combines TRBV5-6 with TRBJ2-3; TRBD2 is a possible D gene (5 bases). With 2 bases removed from V and 7 bases from J, the gap between germline ends came to 8 bases. The CDR3 has 12 residues. In germline, CDR1 is SGHDT, CDR2 YYEEEE. The CDR3 coding sequence is TGTGCCAGCAGCTTTGGAGGAAATACGCAGTATTTT. Protein product: CASSFGGNTQYF.

A remark on this clone: A read error is the likely source, as a far larger clone sits one nucleotide away. The chain carries TRBV5-1 and TRBJ1-2; weak D call: TRBD1 (5 bases). Between the trimmed V and J ends, which lost 2 bases and 4 bases, there was a span of 9 bases. The CDR3 extends over 13 amino acids. Germline values: CDR1 SGHRS, CDR2 YFSETQ. The CDR3 is CASSFRDGYGYTF. CDR3 sequence (DNA): TGCGCCAGCAGCTTCCGGGACGGCTATGGCTACACCTTC.

The chain carries TRBV5-6 and TRBJ2-1; TRBD2 matches at 15 bases. Germline CDR1 is SGHDT and CDR2 is YYEEEE. Unmatched junction bases numbered 5, after V lost 4 bases and J lost 0 bases. CDR3 size: 18 residues. This CDR3 reads CASSVGLAGGPSYNEQFF. The DNA for the CDR3 is TGTGCCAGCAGCGTAGGACTAGCGGGAGGGCCCTCCTACAATGAGCAGTTCTTC.

The chain couples TRBV10-2 to TRBJ1-6, with 7 bases identical to TRBD1. The junction had 7 bases not matched to a gene; V was cut back by 7 bases and J by 10 bases. The CDR3 spans 13 residues. Germline V gene data show CDR1 as WSHSY and CDR2 as SAAADI. The CDR3 reads CASIGQAGSPLHF. The CDR3 nucleotides are TGCGCCAGCATAGGACAGGCAGGGTCACCCCTCCACTTT.

The CDR3 sequence: CASSQSTGIEQYF. The CDR3 DNA follows: TGCGCCAGCAGCCAATCCACAGGGATCGAGCAGTACTTC. V gene TRBV4-3 combines with J gene TRBJ2-7; possible D gene TRBD1, 6 bases. With 2 bases removed from V and 6 bases from J, the gap between germline ends came to 11 bases. The CDR3 is 13 residues long. The V gene's germline CDR1 is LGHNA and CDR2 YSLEER.

Regarding this clone: This same CDR3 is encoded by further DNA sequences in the sample. The chain recombines TRBV5-4 with TRBJ1-3; D ambiguous. With 0 bases removed from V and 3 bases from J, the gap between germline ends came to 7 bases. Germline-derived CDR1 and CDR2 are SGHNT and YYREEE (reference sequence). The CDR3 loop spans 14 amino acids. The CDR3 protein is CASSLATDGNTIYF. CDR3 nucleotide sequence: TGTGCCAGCAGCTTGGCTACGGATGGAAACACCATATATTTT. Complete variable domain (other parts from reference TRBV5-4 and TRBJ1-3): ETGVTQSPTHLIKTRGQQVTLRCSSQSGHNTVSWYQQALGQGPQFIFQYYREEENGRGNFPPRFSGLQFPNYSSELNVNALELDDSALYLCASSLATDGNTIYFGEGSWLTVV.

The chain recombines TRBV10-2 with TRBJ2-7; 8 nucleotides match TRBD2. J gave up 7 bases and V 6 bases, and 8 bases lay outside the gene matches. CDR1 is WSHSY and CDR2 is SAAADI in the germline V gene. The CDR3 is made up of 13 amino acids. The CDR3 bases are TGCGCCAGCAGCGGGGGGGGAGCGCGAGAGCAGTACTTC. This sequence encodes CASSGGGAREQYF.

This clone was seen a few times. V gene TRBV5-1 combines with J gene TRBJ2-1; weak D call: TRBD2 (5 bases). The CDR3 sequence is 16 residues long. Looked up from germline, CDR1 is SGHRS and CDR2 is YFSETQ. The V and J ends lost 0 bases and 3 bases respectively, with 13 bases between them. The DNA of the CDR3 is TGCGCCAGCAGCTTGGATCAAGCGGAGAGCTACAATGAGCAGTTCTTC. This sequence encodes CASSLDQAESYNEQFF.